The clone carrying this T cell receptor (beta chain) came up many times. Its target is unknown. The data belong to a study of T cells in Graves' hyperthyroidism and ophthalmopathy. Study background: Upon initial diagnosis and before any treatment, peripheral blood was collected. Study-wide results and limits: Prediction of ophthalmopathy progression came a median around 6.5 months pre-onset.

V dropped 0 bases and J dropped 5 bases, with 12 bases sitting between them. This CDR3 comprises 14 residues. From germline, CDR1 is SGHRS and CDR2 YFSETQ. The investigators amplified TCR beta CDR3 regions from RNA transcripts. First-round RT-PCR with HTBI primers amplified the TCR CDR3 region. Each CDR3 protein is one row after TCRdb ran MiXCR on the multiplex PCR reads. The sample contains around 690,000 distinct CDR3 sequences, roughly 20% of which appear only once. Enrolled ophthalmopathy patients presented with a Clinical Activity Score of at least 3, a NOSPECS grade of at least 4, and disease duration under 3 months. PBMCs stemmed from around 9.3 ml fresh peripheral blood.

The chain carries TRBV5-1 and TRBJ2-7, with a tentative D call TRBD1 (5 bases). This sequence was found in a man aged 25-45 years with Graves' ophthalmopathy. The sequenced sample was blood. The CDR3 bases are TGCGCCAGCAGCTTGGACCAGGGAAGAAACGAGCAGTACTTC. Translating gives CASSLDQGRNEQYF.